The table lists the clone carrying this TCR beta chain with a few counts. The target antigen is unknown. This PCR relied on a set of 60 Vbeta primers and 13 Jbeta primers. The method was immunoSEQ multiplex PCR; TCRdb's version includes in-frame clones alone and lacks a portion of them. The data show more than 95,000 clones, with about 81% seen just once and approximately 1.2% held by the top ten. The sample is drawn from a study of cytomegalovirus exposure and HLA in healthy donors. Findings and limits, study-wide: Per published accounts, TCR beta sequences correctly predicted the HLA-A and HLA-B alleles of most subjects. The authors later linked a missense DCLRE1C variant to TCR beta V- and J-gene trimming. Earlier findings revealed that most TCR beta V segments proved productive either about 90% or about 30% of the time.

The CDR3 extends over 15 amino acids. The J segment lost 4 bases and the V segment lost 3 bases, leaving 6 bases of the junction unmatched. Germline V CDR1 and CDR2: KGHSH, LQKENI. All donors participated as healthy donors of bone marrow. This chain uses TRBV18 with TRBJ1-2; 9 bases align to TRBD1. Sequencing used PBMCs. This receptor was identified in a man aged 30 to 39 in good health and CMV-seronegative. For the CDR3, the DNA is TGTGCCAGCTCACCCGGGACAGGGCAGTCCTATGGCTACACCTTC. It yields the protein CASSPGTGQSYGYTF.